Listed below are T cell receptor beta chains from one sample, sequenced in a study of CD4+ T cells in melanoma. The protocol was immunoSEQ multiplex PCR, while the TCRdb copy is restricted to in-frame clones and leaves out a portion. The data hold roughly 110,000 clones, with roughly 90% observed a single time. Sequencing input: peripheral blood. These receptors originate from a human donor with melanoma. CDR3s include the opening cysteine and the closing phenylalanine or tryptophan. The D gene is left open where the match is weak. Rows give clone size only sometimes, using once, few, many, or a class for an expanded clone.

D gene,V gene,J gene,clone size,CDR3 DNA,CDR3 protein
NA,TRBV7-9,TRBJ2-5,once,TGTGCCAGCAGCTTACCCCCTCGTGATGGGGGAGAGACCCAGTACTTC,CASSLPPRDGGETQYF
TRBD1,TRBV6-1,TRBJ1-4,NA,TGTGCCAGCAGCGGGAACAGGGGGGTGGGTGAAAAACTGTTTTTT,CASSGNRGVGEKLFF
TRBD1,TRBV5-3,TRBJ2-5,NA,TGTGCCAGAAGCTTGGGGGACAGTGGAGAGACCCAGTACTTC,CARSLGDSGETQYF
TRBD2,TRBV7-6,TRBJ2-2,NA,TGTGCCAGCAGCTTCGGCGGGGGGGCCACCGGGGAGCTGTTTTTT,CASSFGGGATGELFF
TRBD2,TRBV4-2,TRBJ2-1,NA,TGTGCCAGCAGCCAACCTAGCGGGGGTGAGCAGTTCTTC,CASSQPSGGEQFF
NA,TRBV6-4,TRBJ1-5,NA,TGTGCCCAATCATCCGGGGGTAGACAGCCCCAGCATTTT,CAQSSGGRQPQHF
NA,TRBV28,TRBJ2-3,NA,TGTGCCAGCAGACTTGGGGGCCACAGCACAGATACGCAGTATTTT,CASRLGGHSTDTQYF
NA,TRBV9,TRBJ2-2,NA,TGTGCCAGCAGCCCCCAGACCGGGGAGCTGTTTTTT,CASSPQTGELFF
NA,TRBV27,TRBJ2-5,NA,TGTGCCAGCAGTTTGGCCCGGGGGCCACAAGAGACCCAGTACTTC,CASSLARGPQETQYF
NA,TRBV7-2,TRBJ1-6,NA,TGTGCCAGCGCAATAGGATCACCCCTCCACTTT,CASAIGSPLHF
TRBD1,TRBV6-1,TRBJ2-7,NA,TGTGCCAGCAGCCTCGGACAGGGGGCGTTCCACGAGCAGTACTTC,CASSLGQGAFHEQYF
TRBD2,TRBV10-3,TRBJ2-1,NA,TGTGCCTTGACTAGCGGGCTTAACAATGAGCAGTTCTTC,CALTSGLNNEQFF
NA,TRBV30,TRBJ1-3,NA,TGTGCCGGGAACTTACAGGGAACCTCTGGAAACACCATATATTTT,CAGNLQGTSGNTIYF
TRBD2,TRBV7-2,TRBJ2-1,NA,TGTGCCAGCAGCTTAGAAGGGACTAGGTCCTGGGATGAGCAGTTCTTC,CASSLEGTRSWDEQFF
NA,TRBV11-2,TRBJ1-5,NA,TGTGCCAGCAGCTTAACGGACAGCGAGCCCCAGCATTTT,CASSLTDSEPQHF
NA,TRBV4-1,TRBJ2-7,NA,TGCGCCAGCAGCCTCTCGAACCGGGTTCCGAGCTCCTACGAGCAGTACTTC,CASSLSNRVPSSYEQYF
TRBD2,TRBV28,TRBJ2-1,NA,TGTGCCAGCAGCATAGCGGGAACCTCCTACAATGAGCAGTTCTTC,CASSIAGTSYNEQFF
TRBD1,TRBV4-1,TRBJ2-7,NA,TGCGCCAGCAGCCAAGAACGGACAGGGGGCGCCTACGAGCAGTACTTC,CASSQERTGGAYEQYF
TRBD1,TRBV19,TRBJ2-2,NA,TGTGCCAGTACCCCACGACTTCCGGGACAGGGGCCCGGGGAGCTGTTTTTT,CASTPRLPGQGPGELFF
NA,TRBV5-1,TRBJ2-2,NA,TGCGCCAGCAGTTTGGGAATCGGGGAGCTGTTTTTT,CASSLGIGELFF